This T cell receptor beta chain derives from a study of CD8+ T cells in alopecia areata (dated by TCRdb to 2016 to 2018). Background for the entire study: Treated patients were enrolled in an open-label pilot trial of oral tofacitinib at 5 to 10 mg twice daily for moderate-to-severe alopecia areata. Scalp clonality was compared among normal scalp (n=4), patchy alopecia areata scalp (n=8), and alopecia totalis/universalis scalp (n=8). RNA was obtained with the PAXgene miRNA kit for fixed scalp, the miRNeasy kit for PBMCs, and the RNeasy kit for mouse skin. Patients stayed on tofacitinib for 6 to 18 months and then had 6 months of follow-up off drug so that delayed response and recurrence could be assessed. Scalp tissue and sorted CD4+ and CD8+ peripheral blood T cells from patchy and totalis/universalis alopecia areata patients and from healthy controls were covered by human TCRbeta sequencing. Biopsies were taken from tofacitinib-treated patients at baseline and again at 4 and 24 weeks into treatment, and several of those patients also had a later scalp biopsy. TCRbeta CDR3 regions were amplified by immunoSEQ multiplex PCR using 35 Vbeta forward and 13 Jbeta reverse primers. To study T cell clonal expansion in alopecia areata, the researchers applied high-throughput TCRbeta sequencing to both the C3H/HeJ mouse model and human patients. Study-wide conclusions, independent of this receptor: Shared TCR sequences between patients were less evident than in mice, which may be partly attributable to HLA diversity in the patient population. Resident alphabeta T cells in normal human skin are also sequenced, complicating scalp TCR repertoire analysis, unlike mouse skin dominated by gammadelta T cells. Lesional scalp, especially in alopecia totalis/universalis, showed higher clonality and more expanded CD8+ clones than normal scalp, suggesting antigenic drive.

Library prep was done by the immunoSEQ multiplex PCR assay. RNA was extracted from all samples and reverse transcribed into cDNA as template for TCR sequencing. SuperScript III was used for first-strand cDNA synthesis, primed with a 2:1 mix of oligo-dT and random hexamers. Amplification bias was assessed with a synthetic immune receptor repertoire, and residual bias was removed computationally. For the original study's pipeline: After raw reads were preprocessed to remove errors, the CDR3 was defined following IMGT conventions as running from the conserved cysteine to phenylalanine. Clonality was computed as 1 minus the Shannon entropy, with the entropy normalized by log2 of the number of productive unique TCRs. Whether each scalp clone was CD4 or CD8 was inferred by checking scalp TCRbeta sequences against the CD4 and CD8 repertoires from sorted blood. The table comes from immuneACCESS by way of TCRdb, which keeps in-frame sequences with V and J called. Part of the clones is missing from these tables; in studies checked, under half for an unresolved V gene and the rest for unknown reasons. The V and J calls and clone size are taken from that table; D and trimming were inferred from the DNA. The sample includes 200,000 to 250,000 clones, with about 68% observed a single time. Together, the top ten hold around 1.2% of the sample.

Of note for this clone: The target of this receptor is not known. No much larger clonotype is one base removed from it; base qualities were not supplied.

The sample's time point label is to be understood as: baseline before oral tofacitinib. Lesional scalp punch biopsies and peripheral blood were obtained from alopecia areata patients. After PBMCs were isolated by density centrifugation and stained for CD3, CD4 and CD8, a FACSAria was used to sort CD4+ and CD8+ T cells. CDR1 MNHEY and CDR2 SVGAGI are derived from the germline V gene. V is trimmed back by 6 bases and J by 4 bases, and the junction contains 3 bases that no gene match accounts for. Its CDR3 holds 14 amino acids, cysteine through phenylalanine. Just the 42-base CDR3 DNA is kept, in frame starting at base 1.

The receptor comes from a human donor with alopecia areata. The chain was built from TRBV6-5 and TRBJ2-1; a stretch of 10 junction bases matches TRBD1. The sample here was CD4+ T cells sorted from blood, taken at week 0. The DNA reads TGTGCCAGCAGGACAGGGGGCTCTTACAATGAGCAGTTCTTC. Its protein is CASRTGGSYNEQFF.